This T cell receptor (beta chain) was identified in a study of blood T cell repertoires in COVID-19. Trimming took off 3 bases at V and 4 bases at J, with 15 bases between the two ends. Germline V CDR1 and CDR2: MDHEN, SYDVKM. The CDR3 has 15 residues. Original processing methods: Quantification of nucleated cells was approximated via reference gene primer amplification. Profiling relied on immunoSEQ multiplex PCR, and the TCRdb table lists in-frame clones only, not all of them. The V and J calls and clone size are taken from that table; D and trimming were inferred from the DNA. The table lists roughly 100,000 clones, over 75% of them singletons.

This clonotype was sampled from a human donor in a cohort sampled during active COVID-19. The rearrangement joins TRBV28 to TRBJ1-1, with D possibly TRBD1 on 5 matching bases. Sample: peripheral blood. The CDR3 DNA sequence: TGTGCCAGCAGTTTCTCCCAGGGCGGGAGCACTGAAGCTTTCTTT. Its protein product is CASSFSQGGSTEAFF. The variable domain in full, with the rest retrieved from reference TRBV28 and TRBJ1-1, is DVKVTQSSRYLVKRTGEKVFLECVQDMDHENMFWYRQDPGLGLRLIYFSYDVKMKEKGDIPEGYSVSREKKERFSLILESASTNQTSMYLCASSFSQGGSTEAFFGQGTRLTVV.